The 5 T cell receptor beta chains given below trace back to one sample, sequenced in a study of Graves' ophthalmopathy and Graves' hyperthyroidism. Investigators amplified TCR beta CDR3 regions from RNA transcripts. HTBI primers primed a first-round RT-PCR, and a second-round multiplex PCR followed. TCRdb re-derived calls from the multiplex PCR reads in MiXCR, one entry per CDR3 protein. This table holds about 740,000 distinct CDR3 sequences, 40% found once. The sample was peripheral blood. All receptors come from an adult man with Graves' ophthalmopathy.

The genes are TRBV7-2 and TRBJ2-5; tentative D call: TRBD1 (5 bases). CDR3 size: 14 residues. CDR1 is SGHTA, CDR2 FQGNSA, per germline. Trimming took 5 bases from V and 5 from J, leaving 15 bases between them. The CDR3 coding sequence is TGTGCCAGCAGCGCCCCAGGGCGGTACGAGACCCAGTACTTC. Translation gives CASSAPGRYETQYF.

The V gene is TRBV10-1, the J gene TRBJ2-3; TRBD2 might be the D (5 bases). The ends were cut back, 4 bases at V and 4 bases at J, with 12 bases in the middle. Looked up from germline, CDR1 is WNHNN and CDR2 is SYGVQD (reference sequence). This CDR3 comprises 14 residues. The CDR3 spells CASSAALGADTQYF. The CDR3 region has the DNA TGCGCCAGCAGTGCGGCCCTCGGGGCAGATACGCAGTATTTT.

The V call is TRBV2, the J call TRBJ2-7, with D maybe TRBD1 (6 bases). The V gene's germline CDR1 is SNHLY and CDR2 FYNNEI. The V end lost 6 bases, the J end lost 3 bases, and 15 bases lay between the germline ends. This CDR3 comprises 14 residues. The CDR3 reads CASRQGGSGYEQYF. The DNA for the CDR3 is TGTGCCAGCAGACAAGGGGGAAGTGGCTACGAGCAGTACTTC.

This clonotype has a handful of counts. CDR3 residues: CASSPLETGIPYEQYF. The CDR3 nucleotides read TGTGCCAGCAGCCCCCTAGAGACAGGGATCCCCTACGAGCAGTACTTC. The gene calls are TRBV7-9 and TRBJ2-7; TRBD1 matches at 7 bases. The CDR3 spans 16 residues. The J segment lost 2 bases and the V segment lost 5 bases, leaving 12 bases of the junction unmatched. Looked up from germline, CDR1 is SEHNR and CDR2 is FQNEAQ (reference sequence).

In its sample, this clonotype was seen a few times. The CDR3 nucleotides are TGTGCCAGCAGCCGGGGACAGGGGAATGAAAAACTGTTTTTT. It is translated as CASSRGQGNEKLFF. V and J are TRBV6-5 and TRBJ1-4; TRBD1 agrees at 10 bases. The CDR3 is made up of 14 amino acids. The V and J ends lost 6 bases and 5 bases, in that order; junction bases with no gene match: 3. Germline CDR1 reads MNHEY; CDR2 reads SVGAGI.